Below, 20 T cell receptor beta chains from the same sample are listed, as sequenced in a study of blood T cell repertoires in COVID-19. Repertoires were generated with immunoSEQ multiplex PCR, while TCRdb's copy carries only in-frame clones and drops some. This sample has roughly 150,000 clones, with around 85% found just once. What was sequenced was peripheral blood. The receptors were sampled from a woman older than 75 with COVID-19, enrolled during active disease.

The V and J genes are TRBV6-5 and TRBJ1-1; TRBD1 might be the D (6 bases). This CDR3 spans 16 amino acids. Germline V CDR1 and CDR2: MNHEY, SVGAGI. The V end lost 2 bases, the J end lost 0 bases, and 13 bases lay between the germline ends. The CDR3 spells CASSYTGQIMNTEAFF. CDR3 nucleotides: TGTGCCAGCAGTTACACCGGACAGATTATGAACACTGAAGCTTTCTTT.

CDR3 coding DNA: TGTGCCAGCAGCCAGTCTAGCGGGACCTACAATGAGCAGTTCTTC. Protein product: CASSQSSGTYNEQFF. The V gene is TRBV6-5, the J gene TRBJ2-1; 9 bases fit TRBD2. J gave up 2 bases and V 6 bases, and 5 bases lay outside the gene matches. Germline CDR1 is MNHEY and CDR2 is SVGAGI. The length of the CDR3 is 15 residues.

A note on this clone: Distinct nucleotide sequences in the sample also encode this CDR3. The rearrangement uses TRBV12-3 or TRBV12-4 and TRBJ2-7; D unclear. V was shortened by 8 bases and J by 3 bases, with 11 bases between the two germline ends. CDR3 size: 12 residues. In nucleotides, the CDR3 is TGTGCCAGCGGCGGTTCGAGCTACGAGCAGTACTTC. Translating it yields CASGGSSYEQYF.

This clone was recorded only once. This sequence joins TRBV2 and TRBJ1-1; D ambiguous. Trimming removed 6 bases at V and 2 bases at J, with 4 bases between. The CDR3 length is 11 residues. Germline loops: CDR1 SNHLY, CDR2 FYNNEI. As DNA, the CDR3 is TGTGCCAGCAGACTTAACACTGAAGCTTTCTTT. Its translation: CASRLNTEAFF.

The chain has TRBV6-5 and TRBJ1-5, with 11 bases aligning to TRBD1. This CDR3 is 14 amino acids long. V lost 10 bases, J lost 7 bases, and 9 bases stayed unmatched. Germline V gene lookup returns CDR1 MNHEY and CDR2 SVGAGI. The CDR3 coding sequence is TGTGCCACCGGACGGACAGGGGGCAGCCAGCCCCAGCATTTT. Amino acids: CATGRTGGSQPQHF.

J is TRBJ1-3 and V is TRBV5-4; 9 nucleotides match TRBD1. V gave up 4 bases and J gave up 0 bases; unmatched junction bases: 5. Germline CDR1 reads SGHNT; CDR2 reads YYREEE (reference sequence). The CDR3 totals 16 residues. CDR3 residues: CASSPGQGNSGNTIYF. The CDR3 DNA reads TGTGCCAGCAGCCCGGGACAGGGAAACTCTGGAAACACCATATATTTT.

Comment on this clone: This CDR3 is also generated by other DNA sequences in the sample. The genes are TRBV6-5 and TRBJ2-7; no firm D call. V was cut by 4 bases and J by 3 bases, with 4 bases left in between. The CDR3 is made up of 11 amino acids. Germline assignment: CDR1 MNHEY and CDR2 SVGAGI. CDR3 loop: CASSSNYEQYF. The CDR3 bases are TGTGCCAGCAGTTCTAACTACGAGCAGTACTTC.

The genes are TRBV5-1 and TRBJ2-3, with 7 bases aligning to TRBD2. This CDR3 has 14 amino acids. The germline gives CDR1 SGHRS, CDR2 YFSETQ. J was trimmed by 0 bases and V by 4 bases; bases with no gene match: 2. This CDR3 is CASSGGESTDTQYF. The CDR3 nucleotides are TGCGCCAGCAGCGGGGGGGAAAGCACAGATACGCAGTATTTT.

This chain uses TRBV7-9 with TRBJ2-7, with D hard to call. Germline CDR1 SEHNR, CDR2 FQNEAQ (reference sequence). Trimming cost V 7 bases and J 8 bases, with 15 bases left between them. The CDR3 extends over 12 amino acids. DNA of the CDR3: TGTGCCAGCACCGTGGAGAGCGAAAAGCAGTACTTC. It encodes CASTVESEKQYF.

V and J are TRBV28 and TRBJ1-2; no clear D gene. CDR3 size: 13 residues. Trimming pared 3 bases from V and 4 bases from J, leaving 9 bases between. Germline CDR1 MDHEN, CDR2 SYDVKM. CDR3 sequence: CASSFILFYGYTF. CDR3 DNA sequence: TGTGCCAGCAGTTTTATTCTATTCTATGGCTACACCTTC.

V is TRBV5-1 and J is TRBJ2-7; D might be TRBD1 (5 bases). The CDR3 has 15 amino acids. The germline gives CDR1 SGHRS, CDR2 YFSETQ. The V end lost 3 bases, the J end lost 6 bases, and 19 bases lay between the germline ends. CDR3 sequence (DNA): TGCGCCAGCAGCTCCGACAGCGTCCCTGTTGGCGAGCAGTACTTC. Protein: CASSSDSVPVGEQYF.

CDR3 coding DNA: TGTGCCGCCCGGACTAGCTTCACCGGGGAGCTGTTTTTT. This codes for CAARTSFTGELFF. The genes are TRBV2 and TRBJ2-2, with 8 bases matching TRBD2. J gave up 4 bases and V 11 bases, and 6 bases lay outside the gene matches. Germline values: CDR1 SNHLY, CDR2 FYNNEI. The CDR3 loop spans 13 amino acids. Using reference TRBV2 and TRBJ2-2 for the parts outside the CDR3, the full variable domain is EPEVTQTPSHQVTQMGQEVILRCVPISNHLYFYWYRQILGQKVEFLVSFYNNEISEKSEIFDDQFSVERPDGSNFTLKIRSTKLEDSAMYFCAARTSFTGELFFGEGSRLTVL.

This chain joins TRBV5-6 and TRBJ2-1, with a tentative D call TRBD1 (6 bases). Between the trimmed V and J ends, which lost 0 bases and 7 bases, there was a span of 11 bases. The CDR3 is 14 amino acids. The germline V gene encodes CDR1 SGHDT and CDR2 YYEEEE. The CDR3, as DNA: TGTGCCAGCAGCTTGGGGTTACAGGGAAATGAGCAGTTCTTC. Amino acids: CASSLGLQGNEQFF.

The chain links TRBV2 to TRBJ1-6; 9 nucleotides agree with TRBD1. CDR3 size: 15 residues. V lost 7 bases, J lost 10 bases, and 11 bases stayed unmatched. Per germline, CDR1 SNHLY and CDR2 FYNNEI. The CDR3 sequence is CASMRPGQGISPLHF. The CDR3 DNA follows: TGTGCCAGCATGCGACCGGGACAGGGAATATCACCCCTCCACTTT.

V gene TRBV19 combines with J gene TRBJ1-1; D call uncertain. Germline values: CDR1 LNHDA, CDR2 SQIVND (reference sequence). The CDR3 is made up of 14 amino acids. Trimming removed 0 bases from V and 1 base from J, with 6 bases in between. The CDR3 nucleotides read TGTGCCAGTAGTATAGAAGAGGGGAACACTGAAGCTTTCTTT. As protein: CASSIEEGNTEAFF.

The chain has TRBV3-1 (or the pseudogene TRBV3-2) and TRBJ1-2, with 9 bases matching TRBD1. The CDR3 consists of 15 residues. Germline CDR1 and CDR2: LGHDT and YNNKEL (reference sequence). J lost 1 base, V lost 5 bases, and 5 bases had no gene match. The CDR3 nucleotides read TGTGCCAGCAGCAACAGGGGGCAGGGTAACTATGGCTACACCTTC. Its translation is CASSNRGQGNYGYTF.

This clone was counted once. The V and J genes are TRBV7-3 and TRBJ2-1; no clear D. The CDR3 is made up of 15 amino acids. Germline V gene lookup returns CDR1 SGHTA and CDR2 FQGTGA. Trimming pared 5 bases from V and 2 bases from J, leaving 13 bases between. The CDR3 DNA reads TGTGCCAGCAGCCCTACACAGAACACCTACAATGAGCAGTTCTTC. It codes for CASSPTQNTYNEQFF. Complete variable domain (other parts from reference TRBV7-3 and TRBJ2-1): GAGVSQTPSNKVTEKGKYVELRCDPISGHTALYWYRQSLGQGPEFLIYFQGTGAADDSGLPNDRFFAVRPEGSVSTLKIQRTERGDSAVYLCASSPTQNTYNEQFFGPGTRLTVL.

The CDR3 nucleotides are TGTGCCAGCAGCCAAGGGATACAGGGTACCAGGGATGGCTACACCTTC. Protein product: CASSQGIQGTRDGYTF. V usage is TRBV3-1 (or the pseudogene TRBV3-2) and J usage is TRBJ1-2; possible D gene TRBD1, 6 bases. The V end was cut by 1 base, the J end by 6 bases, with 18 bases between. The germline gives CDR1 LGHDT, CDR2 YNNKEL (reference sequence). This CDR3 has 16 residues.

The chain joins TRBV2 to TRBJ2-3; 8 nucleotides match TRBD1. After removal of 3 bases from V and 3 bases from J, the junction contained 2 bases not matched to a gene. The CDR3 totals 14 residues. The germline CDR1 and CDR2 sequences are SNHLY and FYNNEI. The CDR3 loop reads CASSDRTGTDTQYF. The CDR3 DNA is TGTGCCAGCAGTGACCGGACAGGGACAGATACGCAGTATTTT.

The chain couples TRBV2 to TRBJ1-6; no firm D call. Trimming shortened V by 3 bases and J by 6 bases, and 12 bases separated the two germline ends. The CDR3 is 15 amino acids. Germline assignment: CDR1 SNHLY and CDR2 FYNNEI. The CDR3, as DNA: TGTGCCAGCAGTGAGGACCCGCGGGTTAATTCACCCCTCCACTTT. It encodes CASSEDPRVNSPLHF.